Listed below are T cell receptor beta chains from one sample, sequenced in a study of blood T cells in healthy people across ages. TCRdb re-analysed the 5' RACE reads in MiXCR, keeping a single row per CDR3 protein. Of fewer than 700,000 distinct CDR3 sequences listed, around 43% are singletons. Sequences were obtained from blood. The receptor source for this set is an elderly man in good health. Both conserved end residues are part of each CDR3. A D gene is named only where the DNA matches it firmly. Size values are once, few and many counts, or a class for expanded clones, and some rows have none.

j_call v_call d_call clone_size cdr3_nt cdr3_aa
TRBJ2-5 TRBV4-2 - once TGTGCCAGCAGTCCTGACGGTTGGGCTCCTGATGGGACCCAGTACTTC CASSPDGWAPDGTQYF
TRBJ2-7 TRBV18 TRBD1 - TGTGCCAGCTCACTTGCCGGGACAGCCAACGAGCAGTATTTC CASSLAGTANEQYF
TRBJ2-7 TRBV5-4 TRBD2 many TGTGCCAGCAGCCTTAGCGGGATTAACGAGCAGTACTTC CASSLSGINEQYF
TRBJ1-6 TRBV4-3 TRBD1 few TGCGCCAGCAGCCACCTGGGACAGGGGCGGGCTCCCCTCCACTTT CASSHLGQGRAPLHF
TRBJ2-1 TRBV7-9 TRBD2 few TGTGCCAGCAGCTTCCCGACTAACGTAGCGGGACGGCACAATGAGCAGTTCTTC CASSFPTNVAGRHNEQFF
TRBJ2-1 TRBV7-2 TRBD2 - TGTGCCAGCAGCTTAGAGGGTGTGGGACTAGCGGGAGTGAATGAGCAGTTCTTC CASSLEGVGLAGVNEQFF
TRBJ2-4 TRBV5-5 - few TGTGCCAGCAGCTTGGTCGAAAACATTCAGTACTTC CASSLVENIQYF
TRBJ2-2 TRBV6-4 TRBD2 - TGTGCCAGCAGTGGCGGGACTAGCGGAACCGGGGAGCTGTTTTTT CASSGGTSGTGELFF
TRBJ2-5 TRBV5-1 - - TGCGCCAGCAGCTTACAACAGTCAGAGACCCAGTACTTC CASSLQQSETQYF
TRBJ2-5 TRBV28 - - TGTGCCAGCAGTTTACATGGGGAAGGAAAAGAGACCCAGTACTTC CASSLHGEGKETQYF
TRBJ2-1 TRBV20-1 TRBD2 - TGCAGTGCAACAACTAGCGGGGGGGCCTTTGAGCAGTTCTTC CSATTSGGAFEQFF
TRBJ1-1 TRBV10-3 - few TGTGCCATCAGTGAGTCTCAGGGACCGAACACTGAAGCTTTCTTT CAISESQGPNTEAFF
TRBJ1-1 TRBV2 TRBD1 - TGTGCCAGCAGGACGGGACAGCGTGAAGCTTTCTTT CASRTGQREAFF
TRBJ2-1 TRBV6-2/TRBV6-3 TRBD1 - TGTGCCAGCAACCGGTACAGGGGTGAGGAGCAGTTCTTC CASNRYRGEEQFF
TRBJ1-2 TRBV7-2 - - TGTGCCAGCAGCTTAGCGCCCTCGGGACCGTCCTATGGCTACACCTTC CASSLAPSGPSYGYTF
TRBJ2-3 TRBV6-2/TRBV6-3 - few TGTGCCAGCAGTTACTCGGAAGTTTCAGATACGCAGTATTTT CASSYSEVSDTQYF
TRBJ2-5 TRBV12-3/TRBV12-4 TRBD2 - TGTGCCAGCAGTTTGGTAGGACTAGCGAAGACCCAGTACTTC CASSLVGLAKTQYF
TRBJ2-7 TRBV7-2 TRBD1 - TGTGCCAGCAGCTCCGGACAGGGGGCCTGGCGGGACTACGAGCAGTACTTC CASSSGQGAWRDYEQYF
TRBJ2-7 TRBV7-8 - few TGTGCCAGCAGCTCTCAGGGGGGACTCTACGAGCAGTACTTC CASSSQGGLYEQYF
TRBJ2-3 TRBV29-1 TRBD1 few TGCAGCGTTGAAGAAGGGACAGCCACAGATACGCAGTATTTT CSVEEGTATDTQYF
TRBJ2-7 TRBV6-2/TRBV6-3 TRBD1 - TGTGCCAGCACTTCGGGACAGGTCCCCTACGAGCAGTACTTC CASTSGQVPYEQYF
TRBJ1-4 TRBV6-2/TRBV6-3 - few TGTGCCAGCAGCCTCGGTTGGGGCCAAGAAAAACTGTTTTTT CASSLGWGQEKLFF
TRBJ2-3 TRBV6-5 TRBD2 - TGTGCCCCCAGTTATTCCGCTCCGGGACTAGCGCGAGATACGCAGTATTTT CAPSYSAPGLARDTQYF
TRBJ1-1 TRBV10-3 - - TGTGCCATCAGGACAGGGAACACTGAAGCTTTCTTT CAIRTGNTEAFF
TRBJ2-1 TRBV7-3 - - TGTGCCAGCAGCCCCGGGGCTAGCGCGAATGAGCAGTTCTTC CASSPGASANEQFF
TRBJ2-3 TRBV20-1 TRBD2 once TGCAGTGCTAGTAGTACTAGCGAATCCACAGATACGCAGTATTTT CSASSTSESTDTQYF
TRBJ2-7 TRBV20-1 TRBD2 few TGCAGTGCTAGAGCCCCCCCAGCGGGAAGCCACGAGCAGTACTTC CSARAPPAGSHEQYF
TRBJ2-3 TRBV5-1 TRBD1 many TGCGCCAGCGGGGGACAGGGGGCGGAAGATACGCAGTATTTT CASGGQGAEDTQYF
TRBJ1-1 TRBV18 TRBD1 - TGTGCCAGCTCACCGAGAGGGACAGGGGCGAACACTGAAGCTTTCTTT CASSPRGTGANTEAFF
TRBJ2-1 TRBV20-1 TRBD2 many TGCAGTGCTAGGGAGGCGGGGGGGCCTTATGAGCAGTTCTTC CSAREAGGPYEQFF
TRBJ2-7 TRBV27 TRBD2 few TGTGCCAGCAGTATTTGGACTAGCGGGAGTACCTATTACGAGCAGTACTTC CASSIWTSGSTYYEQYF
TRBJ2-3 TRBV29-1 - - TGCAGCGTTGAAGGTGGTAGTAGGTTGGCAGATACGCAGTATTTT CSVEGGSRLADTQYF
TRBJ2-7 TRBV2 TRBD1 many TGTGCCAGCAGGGACAGGAGCCGAGAGCAGTACTTC CASRDRSREQYF
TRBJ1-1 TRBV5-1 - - TGCGCCAGCAGCTTGGAGTCGGTTCGGGAAGCTTTCTTT CASSLESVREAFF
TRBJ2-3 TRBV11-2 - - TGTGCCAGCAGCCCCCGGAGGGGCAGGGGGAACACAGATACGCAGTATTTT CASSPRRGRGNTDTQYF
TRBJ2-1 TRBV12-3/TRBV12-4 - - TGTGCCAGCAGTCAAGAGGGTACCTACACTGAGCAGTTCTTC CASSQEGTYTEQFF
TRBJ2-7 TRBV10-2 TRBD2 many TGCGCCAGCCGGGCTAGCGGGGACTACGAGCAGTACTTC CASRASGDYEQYF
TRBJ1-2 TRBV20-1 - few TGCAGTGCTGGCGCGGGTGAGGGTGGGGTTAACTATGGCTACACCTTC CSAGAGEGGVNYGYTF
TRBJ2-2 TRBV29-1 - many TGCAGCGTTGGCGGCAGTAGTGACACCGGGGAGCTGTTTTTT CSVGGSSDTGELFF
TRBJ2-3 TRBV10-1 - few TGCGCCAGCAGTGAAGCCAGACTCATTAGGACAGATACGCAGTATTTT CASSEARLIRTDTQYF
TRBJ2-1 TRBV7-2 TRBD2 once TGTGCCAGCAGCCCCCAGCGGGGGGGTTTCAATGAGCAGTTCTTC CASSPQRGGFNEQFF
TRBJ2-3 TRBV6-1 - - TGTGCCAGCAACTTCGCGGGGGCTAGCACAGATACGCAGTATTTT CASNFAGASTDTQYF
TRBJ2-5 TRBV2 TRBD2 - TGTGCCAGCAGTGAATGGGCCACCGGGGGGGAAGCAGAGACCCAGTACTTC CASSEWATGGEAETQYF
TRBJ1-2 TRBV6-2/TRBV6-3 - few TGTGCCAGCAGTTACTCGAACGGGCCCAACTATGGCTACACCTTC CASSYSNGPNYGYTF
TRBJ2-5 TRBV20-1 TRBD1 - TGCAGTGCTTACCGGGACAGGGTAGGCAATGAGCAGTACTTC CSAYRDRVGNEQYF
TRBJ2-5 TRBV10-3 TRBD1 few TGTGCCATCAGTGAGCCTGGGACAGGGGGGGAGACCCAGTACTTC CAISEPGTGGETQYF
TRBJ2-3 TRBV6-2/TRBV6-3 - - TGTGCCAGCAGTCCCGGCGGCTACCAGTATTTT CASSPGGYQYF
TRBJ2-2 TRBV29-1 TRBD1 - TGCAGCGTTGGGACAGGGGGCCCCGGGGAGCTGTTTTTT CSVGTGGPGELFF
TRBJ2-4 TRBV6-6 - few TGTGCCAGCAGTTACCCAACCCAGGGCAGGGAGGTGGCCAAAAACATTCAGTACTTC CASSYPTQGREVAKNIQYF
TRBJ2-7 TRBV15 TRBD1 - TGTGCCACCAGCAGAGATCTCACCACAGGGGCCCGGGGCGAGCAGTACTTC CATSRDLTTGARGEQYF
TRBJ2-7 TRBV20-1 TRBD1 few TGCAGTGCTAGAGCTCAACAGGGGTGGACCTACGAGCAGTACTTC CSARAQQGWTYEQYF
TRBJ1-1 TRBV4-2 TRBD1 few TGTGCCAGCAGCCAAGATGTTGAGGGGGCAGCTTTCTTT CASSQDVEGAAFF
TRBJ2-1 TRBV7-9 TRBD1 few TGTGCCAGCACTTCCTTTACAGGGGCCTCCTACAATGAGCAGTTCTTC CASTSFTGASYNEQFF
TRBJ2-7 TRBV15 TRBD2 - TGTGCCACCAGCGTCACTAGCGGGATATCCTACGAGCAGTACTTC CATSVTSGISYEQYF